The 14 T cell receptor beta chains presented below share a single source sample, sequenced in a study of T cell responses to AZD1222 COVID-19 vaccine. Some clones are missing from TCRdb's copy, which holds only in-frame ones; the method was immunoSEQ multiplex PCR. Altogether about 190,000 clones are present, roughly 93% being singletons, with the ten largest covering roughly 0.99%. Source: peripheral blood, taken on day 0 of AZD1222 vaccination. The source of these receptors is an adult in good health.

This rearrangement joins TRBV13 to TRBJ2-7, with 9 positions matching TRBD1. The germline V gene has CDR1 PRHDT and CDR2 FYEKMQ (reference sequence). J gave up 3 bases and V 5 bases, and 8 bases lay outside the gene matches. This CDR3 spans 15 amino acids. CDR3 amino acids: CASSRRTGEYYEQYF. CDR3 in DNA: TGTGCCAGCAGCAGGAGGACAGGGGAATACTACGAGCAGTACTTC.

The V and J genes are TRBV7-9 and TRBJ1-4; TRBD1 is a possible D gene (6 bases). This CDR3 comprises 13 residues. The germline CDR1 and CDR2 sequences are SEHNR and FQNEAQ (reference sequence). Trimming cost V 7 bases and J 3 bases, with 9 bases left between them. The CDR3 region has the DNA TGTGCCAGCACCGGACAGTCTAATGAAAAACTGTTTTTT. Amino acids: CASTGQSNEKLFF.

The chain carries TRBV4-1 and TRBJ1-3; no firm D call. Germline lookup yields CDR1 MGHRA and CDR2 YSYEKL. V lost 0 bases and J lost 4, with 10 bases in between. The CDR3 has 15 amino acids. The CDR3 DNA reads TGCGCCAGCAGCCAAGAAAGCTTGGAGGGAAACACCATATATTTT. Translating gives CASSQESLEGNTIYF.

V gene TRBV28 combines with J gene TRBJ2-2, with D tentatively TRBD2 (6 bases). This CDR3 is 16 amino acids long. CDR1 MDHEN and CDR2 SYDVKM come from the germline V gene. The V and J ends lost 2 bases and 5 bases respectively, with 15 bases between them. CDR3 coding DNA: TGTGCCAGCAGTTTAATTGCGGGGATCGAAACCGGGGAGCTGTTTTTT. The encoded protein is CASSLIAGIETGELFF.

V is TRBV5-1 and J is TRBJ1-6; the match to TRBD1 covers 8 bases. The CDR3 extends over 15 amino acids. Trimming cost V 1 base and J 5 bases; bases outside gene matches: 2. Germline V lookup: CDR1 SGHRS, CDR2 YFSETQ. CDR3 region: CASSLSGGDNSPLHF. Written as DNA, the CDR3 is TGCGCCAGCAGCTTGTCAGGGGGCGATAATTCACCCCTCCACTTT.

In nucleotides, the CDR3 is TGTGCCAGCAGCCCAGGGTCGTCCTATGGCTACACCTTC. Amino acid sequence: CASSPGSSYGYTF. The rearrangement joins TRBV3-1 (or the pseudogene TRBV3-2) to TRBJ1-2, with D tentatively TRBD1 (5 bases). Trimming took off 4 bases at V and 4 bases at J, with 10 bases between the two ends. This CDR3 contains 13 residues. From germline, CDR1 is LGHDT and CDR2 YNNKEL (reference sequence).

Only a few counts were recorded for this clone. The DNA for the CDR3 is TGTGCCAGCAGCACCGACAGGGTTAATTCACCCCTCCACTTT. It yields the protein CASSTDRVNSPLHF. The chain recombines TRBV6-5 with TRBJ1-6, with TRBD1 matching 7 bases. The CDR3 has 14 residues. Germline CDR1 reads MNHEY; CDR2 reads SVGAGI. Unmatched junction bases numbered 5, after V lost 6 bases and J lost 6 bases.

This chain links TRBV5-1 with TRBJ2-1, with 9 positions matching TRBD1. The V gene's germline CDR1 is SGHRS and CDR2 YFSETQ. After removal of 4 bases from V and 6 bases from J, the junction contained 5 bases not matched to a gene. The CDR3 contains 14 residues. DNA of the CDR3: TGCGCCAGCAGCCCCGGGACAGGGAGCAATGAGCAGTTCTTC. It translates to CASSPGTGSNEQFF.

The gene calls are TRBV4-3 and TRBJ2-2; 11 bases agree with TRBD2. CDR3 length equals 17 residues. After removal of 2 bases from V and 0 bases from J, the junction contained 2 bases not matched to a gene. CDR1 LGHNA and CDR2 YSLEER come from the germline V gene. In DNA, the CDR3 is TGCGCCAGCAGCCAACCTAGCGGGGGGCCGAACACCGGGGAGCTGTTTTTT. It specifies CASSQPSGGPNTGELFF.

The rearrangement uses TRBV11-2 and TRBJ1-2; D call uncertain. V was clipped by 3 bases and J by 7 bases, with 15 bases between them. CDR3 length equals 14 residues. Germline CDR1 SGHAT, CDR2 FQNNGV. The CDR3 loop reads CASSFGPPKSGYTF. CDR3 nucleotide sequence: TGTGCCAGCAGCTTCGGGCCCCCCAAGAGTGGCTACACCTTC.

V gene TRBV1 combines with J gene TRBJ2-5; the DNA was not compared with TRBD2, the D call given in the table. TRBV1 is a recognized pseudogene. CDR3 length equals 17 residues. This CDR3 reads CTSSQYPPSGSQETQYF. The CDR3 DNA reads TGCACCAGCAGCCAATATCCACCTAGCGGTAGCCAAGAGACCCAGTACTTC.

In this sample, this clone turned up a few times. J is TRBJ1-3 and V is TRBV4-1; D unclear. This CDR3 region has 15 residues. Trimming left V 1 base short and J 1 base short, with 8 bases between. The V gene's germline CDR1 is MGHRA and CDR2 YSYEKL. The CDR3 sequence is CASSQGPGSGNTIYF. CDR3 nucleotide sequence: TGCGCCAGCAGCCAAGGACCGGGGTCTGGAAACACCATATATTTT.

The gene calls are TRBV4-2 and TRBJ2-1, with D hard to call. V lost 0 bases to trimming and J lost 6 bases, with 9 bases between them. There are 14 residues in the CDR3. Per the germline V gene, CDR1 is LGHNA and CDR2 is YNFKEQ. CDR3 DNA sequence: TGTGCCAGCAGCCAAGATCCCTACTTCAATGAGCAGTTCTTC. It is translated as CASSQDPYFNEQFF.

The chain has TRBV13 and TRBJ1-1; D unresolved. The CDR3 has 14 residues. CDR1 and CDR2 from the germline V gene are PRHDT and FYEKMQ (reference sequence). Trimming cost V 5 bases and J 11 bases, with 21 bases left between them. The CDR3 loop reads CASSQIREGRTAFF. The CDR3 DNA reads TGTGCCAGCAGCCAGATAAGAGAGGGCAGGACGGCTTTCTTT.